Listed below are T cell receptor beta chains from one sample, sequenced in a study of cytomegalovirus exposure and HLA in healthy donors. Clones were read by immunoSEQ multiplex PCR, and TCRdb kept only the in-frame ones, dropping some. The sample records about 140,000 clones, around 75% being singletons. The sequencing sample was made of PBMCs. The receptors derive from a middle-aged man in good health and CMV-seronegative. The CDR3 runs from the conserved cysteine through the conserved F or W. D genes are given only for firm matches. For some rows the clone size is stated as once, few or many, or as a class when expanded; others skip it.

V gene	J gene	clone size	D gene	CDR3 DNA	CDR3 protein
TRBV27	TRBJ1-5	few	.	TGTGCCAGCAGCCTGACGGGGGGCAACCAGCCCCAGCATTTT	CASSLTGGNQPQHF
TRBV6-1	TRBJ2-7	.	.	TGTGCCAGCAGTGATAGGGCCGGGACATCTTCCGAGCAGTACTTC	CASSDRAGTSSEQYF
TRBV19	TRBJ1-1	few	TRBD1	TGTGCCAGTAGGCGGGACAGGGGGACCACTGAAGCTTTCTTT	CASRRDRGTTEAFF
TRBV19	TRBJ1-5	few	.	TGTGCCAGTATTGAGGGTCTCGGGGGCAATCAGCCCCAGCATTTT	CASIEGLGGNQPQHF
TRBV7-3	TRBJ2-5	.	TRBD1	TGTGCCAGCAGTCCAACCCGGGGACAGGGGGCGGGGGAGACCCAGTACTTC	CASSPTRGQGAGETQYF
TRBV9	TRBJ1-1	.	.	TGTGCCAGCAGCAGGGGAAGAAACACTGAAGCTTTCTTT	CASSRGRNTEAFF
TRBV28	TRBJ2-7	.	TRBD2	TGTGCCAGCAGTTTGACTAGCGTCTACGAGCAGTACTTC	CASSLTSVYEQYF
TRBV7-9	TRBJ2-5	.	.	TGTGCCAGCAGCTTAGGTCTTCGGGGAGTTTCGGCCCAGTACTTC	CASSLGLRGVSAQYF
TRBV19	TRBJ1-1	.	.	TGTGCCAGTGGGGGCGGCCTGAACACTGAAGCTTTCTTT	CASGGGLNTEAFF
TRBV10-2	TRBJ2-7	.	.	TGCGCCAGCAGTGAGCAGGTGCGGGTCTCCTACGAGCAGTACTTC	CASSEQVRVSYEQYF
TRBV2	TRBJ1-6	.	.	TGTGCCAGCAGTCACACCGCGGACAGAAGCTCCTATAATTCACCCCTCCACTTT	CASSHTADRSSYNSPLHF
TRBV28	TRBJ2-7	.	TRBD2	TGTGCCAGCAGTTGGACTAGCGGGACCTACGAGCAGTACTTC	CASSWTSGTYEQYF
TRBV6-4	TRBJ2-3	.	.	TGTGCCAGCAGTGATGGTTCGTCAGGGGCGGCAGATACGCAGTATTTT	CASSDGSSGAADTQYF
TRBV6-4	TRBJ2-5	.	TRBD2	TGTGCCAGCAGTGCCAATGGAGCGGGAGGCGTAGAGACCCAGTACTTC	CASSANGAGGVETQYF
TRBV7-8	TRBJ1-2	.	.	TGTGCCAGCAGCCAAGCAGGGGTGGCTAACTATGGCTACACCTTC	CASSQAGVANYGYTF
TRBV7-9	TRBJ2-1	.	TRBD1	TGTGCCAGCAGCTTGTCGCTCGCCCCCGGGACAGGTTTCTACAATGAGCAGTTCTTC	CASSLSLAPGTGFYNEQFF